This T cell receptor beta chain was sequenced during a study of tumor and adjacent non-tumor tissue in lung cancer listed by TCRdb under 2018. In the study overall: Patients with adenocarcinoma (12), squamous cell carcinoma (2) and small cell lung cancer (1) were included in the cohort. Using bulk TCRbeta repertoires from roughly 14 lung cancer patients, the study set lung tumor tissue side by side with matched distant non-tumor lung tissue. Fewer than 35 paired specimens, one tumor and one normal lung sample per patient, were profiled by TCRbeta CDR3 sequencing. Ages among the 15 or so patients ranged from roughly 31 to 85 years, there were 10 or so men and 5 women, and disease was at TNM stage I to III. Sequencing produced about 130 million productive TCRbeta reads in total, an average of about 4 million reads per sample.

General findings and caveats noted by the study authors: The top 100 clones accounted for a significantly larger cumulative portion of the repertoire in normal lung than in tumor tissue. TCR diversity was significantly higher in younger patients, and greater tumor TCR diversity was associated with shorter overall survival and shorter disease-free survival. Because peripheral blood was not sequenced, the blood TCRbeta repertoires of the lung cancer patients in the study went unexamined. With only around 15 patients in the cohort, the authors noted that larger samples and more detailed clinical data are needed. Neither the sequencing platform nor unique molecular identifiers are mentioned in the methods. TCR diversity (inverse Simpson) was significantly higher in tumor than in normal lung tissue (around 450 vs 160, P = 0.0075, Mann-Whitney U test).

Bulk unsorted tissue served as the source for RNA extraction, and RNA quality was assessed using a NanoDrop ND-1000 and an Agilent 2100. Newly diagnosed lung cancer patients without prior chemotherapy who had been admitted for thoracic surgery in China between August and November 2014 were enrolled as donors. The study excluded patients who had received radiotherapy or chemotherapy before or who had another cancer at the same time. Surgical tissue pieces of roughly 1-2 cm3 were preserved in RNAlater solution and stored at -80 °C until use. This clonotype was observed a handful of times. Its antigen is still unknown. A much larger clone lies one base from this, so it may be a read error. No conserved phenylalanine or tryptophan ends this CDR3, so it is likely a read error. Libraries were built with multiplex PCR. The sequencing machine was an Illumina HiSeq 2500. TCRbeta libraries were constructed through three rounds of nested PCR with primers (Table S4) according to protocols adapted from ARM-PCR. Before sequencing, PCR products of 200-500 bp were cut from the gel and purified using the QIAquick gel extraction kit. As for the original processing: Reads were cleaned using Trimmomatic, were merged into complete CDR3 sequences using FLASH, and were assigned to V(D)J germline segments using MiTCR. Clonal diversity was computed as the inverse Simpson's index with VDJtools. Productive reads were defined as in-frame sequences without a premature stop codon. TCRdb reprocessing: public reads trimmed at Q25 with fastp, clones called with MiXCR, in-frame beta chains kept. CDR3 protein sequences are deduplicated, and each keeps its most common genes and DNA. V and J calls and clone size were set by TCRdb, not the authors. This sample comprises roughly 93,000 distinct CDR3 sequences, around 64% of them detected only once. In total, the top ten clones hold approximately 16% of the sample.

V is reduced by 2 bases and J by 5 bases, leaving a spacing of 10 bases between them. With termini counted, the CDR3 has 13 amino acids. Kept here is only the CDR3 DNA, which spans 39 bases and is read in frame from base 1. From the germline V gene, CDR1 is SGHRS and CDR2 is YFSETQ. The receptor was derived from a man aged 55 to 69 with non-small cell lung cancer. The sample consisted of lung tumor tissue. In this chain, TRBV5-1 is recombined with TRBJ2-5, with no D gene named confidently. CDR3 region: CASSFQFFETQYL. At the DNA level, the sequence is TGCGCCAGCAGCTTCCAGTTTTTTGAGACCCAGTACCTC.